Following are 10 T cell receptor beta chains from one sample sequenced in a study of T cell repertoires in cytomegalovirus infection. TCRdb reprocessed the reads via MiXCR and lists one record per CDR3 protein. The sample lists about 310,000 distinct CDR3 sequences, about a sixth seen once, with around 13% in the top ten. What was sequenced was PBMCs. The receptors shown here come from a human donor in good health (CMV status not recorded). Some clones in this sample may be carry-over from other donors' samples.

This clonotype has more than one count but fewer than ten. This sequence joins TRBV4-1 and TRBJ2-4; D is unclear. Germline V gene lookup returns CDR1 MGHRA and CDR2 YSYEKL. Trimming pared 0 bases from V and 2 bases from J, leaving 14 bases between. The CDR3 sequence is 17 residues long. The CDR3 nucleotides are TGCGCCAGCAGCCAAGAAACGCAGGCCTGGACCAAAAACATTCAGTACTTC. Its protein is CASSQETQAWTKNIQYF.

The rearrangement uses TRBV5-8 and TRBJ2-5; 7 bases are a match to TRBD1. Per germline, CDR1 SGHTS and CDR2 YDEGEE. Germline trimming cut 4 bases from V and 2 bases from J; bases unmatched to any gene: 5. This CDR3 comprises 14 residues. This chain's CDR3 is CASSHGDRQETQYF. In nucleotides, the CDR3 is TGTGCCAGCAGCCATGGGGACAGACAAGAGACCCAGTACTTC.

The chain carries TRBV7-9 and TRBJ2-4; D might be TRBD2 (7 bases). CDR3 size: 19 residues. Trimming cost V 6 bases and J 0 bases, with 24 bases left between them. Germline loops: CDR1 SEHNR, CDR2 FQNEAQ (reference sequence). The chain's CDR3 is CASSSKGGAALVAKNIQYF. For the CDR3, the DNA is TGTGCCAGCAGTTCAAAGGGGGGGGCCGCCCTCGTAGCCAAAAACATTCAGTACTTC. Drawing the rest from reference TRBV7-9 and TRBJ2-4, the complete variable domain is DTGVSQNPRHKITKRGQNVTFRCDPISEHNRLYWYRQTLGQGPEFLTYFQNEAQLEKSRLLSDRFSAERPKGSFSTLEIQRTEQGDSAMYLCASSSKGGAALVAKNIQYFGAGTRLSVL.

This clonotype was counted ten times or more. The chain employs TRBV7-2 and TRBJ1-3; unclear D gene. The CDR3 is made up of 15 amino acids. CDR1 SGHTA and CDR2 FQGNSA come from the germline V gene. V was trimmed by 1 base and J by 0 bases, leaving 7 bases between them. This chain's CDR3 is CASSLVTVSGNTIYF. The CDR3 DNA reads TGTGCCAGCAGCTTAGTCACGGTCTCTGGAAACACCATATATTTT.

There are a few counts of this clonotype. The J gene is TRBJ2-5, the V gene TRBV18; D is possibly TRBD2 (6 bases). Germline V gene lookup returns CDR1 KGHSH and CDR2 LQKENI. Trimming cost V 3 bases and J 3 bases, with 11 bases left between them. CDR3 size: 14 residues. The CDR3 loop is CASSPGTQEETQYF. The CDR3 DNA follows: TGTGCCAGCTCACCCGGGACTCAAGAAGAGACCCAGTACTTC. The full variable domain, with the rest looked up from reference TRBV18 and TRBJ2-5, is NAGVMQNPRHLVRRRGQEARLRCSPMKGHSHVYWYRQLPEEGLKFMVYLQKENIIDESGMPKERFSAEFPKEGPSILRIQQVVRGDSAAYFCASSPGTQEETQYFGPGTRLLVL.

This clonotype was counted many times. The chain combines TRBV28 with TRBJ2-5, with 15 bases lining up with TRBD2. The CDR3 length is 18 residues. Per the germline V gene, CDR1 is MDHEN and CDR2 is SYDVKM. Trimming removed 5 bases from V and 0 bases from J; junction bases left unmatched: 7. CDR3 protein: CASSPPGLAGGHQETQYF. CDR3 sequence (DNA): TGTGCCAGCAGTCCCCCGGGACTAGCGGGGGGCCACCAAGAGACCCAGTACTTC.

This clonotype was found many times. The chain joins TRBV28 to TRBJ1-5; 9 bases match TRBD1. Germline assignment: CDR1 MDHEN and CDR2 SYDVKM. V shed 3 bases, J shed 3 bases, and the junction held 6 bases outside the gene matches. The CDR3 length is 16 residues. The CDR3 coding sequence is TGTGCCAGCAGTTTCGGGGGACAGGGATACAATCAGCCCCAGCATTTT. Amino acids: CASSFGGQGYNQPQHF. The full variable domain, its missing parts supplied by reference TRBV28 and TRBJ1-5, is DVKVTQSSRYLVKRTGEKVFLECVQDMDHENMFWYRQDPGLGLRLIYFSYDVKMKEKGDIPEGYSVSREKKERFSLILESASTNQTSMYLCASSFGGQGYNQPQHFGDGTRLSIL.

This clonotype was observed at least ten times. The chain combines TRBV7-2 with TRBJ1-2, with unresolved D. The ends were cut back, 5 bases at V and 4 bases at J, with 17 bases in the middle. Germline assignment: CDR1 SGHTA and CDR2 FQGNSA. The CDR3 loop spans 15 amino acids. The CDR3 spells CASSPATIGGYGYTF. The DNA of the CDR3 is TGTGCCAGCAGCCCTGCGACAATCGGCGGCTATGGCTACACCTTC.

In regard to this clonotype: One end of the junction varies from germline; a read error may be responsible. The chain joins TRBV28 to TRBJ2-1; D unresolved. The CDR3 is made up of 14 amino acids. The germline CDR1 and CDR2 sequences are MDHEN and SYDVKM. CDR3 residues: CASSPSTTYNERFF. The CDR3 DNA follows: TGTGCCAGCAGTCCCTCTACCACATACAATGAGCGGTTCTTC.

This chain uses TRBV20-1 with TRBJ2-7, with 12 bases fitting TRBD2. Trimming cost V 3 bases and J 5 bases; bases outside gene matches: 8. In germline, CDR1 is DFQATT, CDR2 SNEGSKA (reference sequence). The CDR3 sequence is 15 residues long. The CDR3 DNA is TGCAGTGCTAGCCCTGGACTAGCGGGGTTCCACGAGCAGTACTTC. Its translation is CSASPGLAGFHEQYF.